This T cell receptor beta chain appears in the sequencing data of a study of OX40 agonist ivuxolimab in advanced cancers. Some clones are missing from TCRdb's copy, which holds only in-frame ones; the method was immunoSEQ multiplex PCR. The table shows roughly 90,000 clones, with about 90% occurring only once. This TCR was sampled from an adult with an advanced solid tumor such as melanoma, head and neck, liver or kidney cancer. Specimen: CD4+ or CD8+ T cells sorted from blood, collected in a trial of the OX40 agonist ivuxolimab.

This CDR3 reads CASSFRALANYGYTF. The CDR3 coding sequence is TGTGCCAGCAGTTTCCGGGCTCTAGCTAACTATGGCTACACCTTC. J is TRBJ1-2 and V is TRBV6-5, with D hard to call. Per the germline V gene, CDR1 is MNHEY and CDR2 is SVGAGI. V lost 4 bases and J 0 bases, leaving 12 bases between the germline ends. The CDR3 extends over 15 amino acids.